This T cell receptor (beta chain) was obtained from a study of shared clonotypes between healthy human individuals. The CDR3 is made up of 14 amino acids. Germline V gene data show CDR1 as SGHRS and CDR2 as YFSETQ. Unmatched junction bases numbered 2, after V lost 0 bases and J lost 5 bases. The study, taken as a whole, reports: Estimated clonotype richness was generally higher in naive than memory subsets. Sorted-subset samples were not fully sequenced, rarefaction indicated. Across a handful of donors, naive CD4 shared around 5.4%, naive CD8 over 3%, memory CD4 roughly 2.5%, memory CD8 0.4% to 0.5%.

Caucasian adults residing in Nashville, Tennessee made up all the donors. Clones were sequenced by immunoSEQ multiplex PCR, and TCRdb holds only the in-frame ones, with some missing. The table records about 2.4 million clones, approximately 90% of them present only once. The sample holds one count of this clone. Antigen: not known. Other nucleotide sequences from this sample produce the same CDR3. Source material: naive CD4+ T cells sorted from blood. Subset of the sample: CD45RA+ positively selected. This chain joins TRBV5-1 and TRBJ2-5; TRBD1 matches at 9 bases. This TCR derives from a man aged 18 to 29 in good health. CDR3 protein: CASSLDRGRETQYF. The CDR3 DNA reads as TGCGCCAGCAGCTTGGACAGGGGGCGCGAGACCCAGTACTTC.